A single T cell receptor (beta chain) is shown here with its context. Assay used: immunoSEQ multiplex PCR; TCRdb lists only in-frame clones, some missing. Found here are over 2 million clones, about 95% of them singletons; the top ten hold 1% to 1.3%. This sample is drawn from a study of shared clonotypes between healthy human individuals. The CDR3 has 12 residues. Germline CDR1 MDHEN, CDR2 SYDVKM. Trimming removed 5 bases from V and 6 bases from J, with 10 bases in between. Naive CD8 cells lacked CD45RO and underwent positive selection for CCR7, leaving out terminally differentiated effector memory CD45RA+ cells.

The TCR was taken from a young man in good health. The material sequenced was naive CD8+ T cells sorted from blood. The chain joins TRBV28 to TRBJ1-2, with D unclear. As DNA, the CDR3 is TGTGCCAGCAGTCCTCCCACGGATGGCTACACCTTC. Translating it yields CASSPPTDGYTF.